What follows are 15 T cell receptor beta chains derived from one specimen sequenced in a study of preoperative IRX-2 immunotherapy in early breast cancer. This sample's treatment: preoperative locoregional IRX-2 cytokine immunotherapy. Clones were sequenced by immunoSEQ multiplex PCR, and TCRdb holds only the in-frame ones, with some missing. The data hold roughly 3,400 clones, with roughly 69% observed a single time. Sequencing used tumor tissue, obtained after IRX-2 immunotherapy. The receptors stem from a human donor with breast cancer.

The J gene is TRBJ2-1, the V gene TRBV7-6; D gene unclear. The CDR3 is made up of 15 amino acids. CDR1 and CDR2 (germline): SGHVS, FNYEAQ. Trimming took 3 bases from V and 0 from J, leaving 9 bases between them. This CDR3 is CASSFAPGSYNEQFF. The CDR3, as DNA: TGTGCCAGCAGCTTCGCCCCGGGCTCCTACAATGAGCAGTTCTTC.

In its sample, this clone was seen a few times. V usage is TRBV11-3 and J usage is TRBJ1-4; D remains unclear. This CDR3 region has 16 residues. With 3 bases removed from V and 7 bases from J, the gap between germline ends came to 18 bases. The germline gives CDR1 SGHNT, CDR2 YENEEA. The CDR3 is CASSLNGAILSEKLFF. CDR3 DNA sequence: TGTGCCAGCAGCTTGAATGGTGCTATATTAAGTGAAAAACTGTTTTTT. Full variable domain (remainder filled in from reference TRBV11-3 and TRBJ1-4): EAGVVQSPRYKIIEKKQPVAFWCNPISGHNTLYWYLQNLGQGPELLIRYENEEAVDDSQLPKDRFSAERLKGVDSTLKIQPAELGDSAVYLCASSLNGAILSEKLFFGSGTQLSVL.

The chain carries TRBV28 and TRBJ1-2; D gene ambiguous. Trimming stripped 2 bases from V and 0 bases from J, with 7 bases between. CDR3 length equals 14 residues. The germline V gene has CDR1 MDHEN and CDR2 SYDVKM. The CDR3 region has the DNA TGTGCCAGCAGTTTAAGGGTAACTAACTATGGCTACACCTTC. This sequence encodes CASSLRVTNYGYTF.

This clone has a single count. V usage is TRBV6-8 and J usage is TRBJ2-1, with D perhaps matching TRBD2 (5 bases). Germline loops: CDR1 MNHGY, CDR2 SAAAGT. V lost 0 bases and J 2 bases, leaving 8 bases between the germline ends. The CDR3 contains 15 residues. The CDR3 DNA sequence: TGTGCCAGCAGTTACTCGCCCGGGACCTACAATGAGCAGTTCTTC. Translation gives CASSYSPGTYNEQFF.

The count of this clone is one. The J gene is TRBJ2-7, the V gene TRBV23-1; 9 bases fit TRBD2. TRBV23-1 is an open reading frame, and its role is uncertain. This CDR3 spans 16 amino acids. With V trimmed by 6 bases and J by 1 base, 10 bases remained unmatched. The CDR3 loop reads CASSLKLAGTSYEQYF. The CDR3 DNA sequence: TGCGCCAGCAGCTTAAAACTAGCGGGTACTTCCTACGAGCAGTACTTC.

V is TRBV29-1 and J is TRBJ2-4; TRBD1 matches at 8 bases. In germline, CDR1 is SQVTM, CDR2 ANQGSEA. V dropped 6 bases and J dropped 7; count of bases not matched to a gene: 5. The CDR3 is 12 residues long. CDR3 nucleotides: TGCAGCGTGGCTACAGGGGGGAACATTCAGTACTTC. Amino acid sequence: CSVATGGNIQYF.

The chain links TRBV6-8 to TRBJ2-1; D could derive from TRBD1 or TRBD2 (5 bases each). Germline loops: CDR1 MNHGY, CDR2 SAAAGT. CDR3 length: 14 residues. V lost 4 bases and J lost 5, with 12 bases in between. The CDR3 sequence: CASSFTGTHNEQFF. DNA of the CDR3: TGTGCCAGCAGTTTCACCGGGACCCACAATGAGCAGTTCTTC.

The J gene is TRBJ2-7, the V gene TRBV19; D not certain. CDR1 is LNHDA, CDR2 SQIVND, per germline (reference sequence). The CDR3 loop spans 13 amino acids. Deletions cut 10 bases from V and 3 bases from J, with 16 bases between. CDR3 in amino acids: CATSGAGGYEQYF. CDR3 sequence (DNA): TGTGCCACCTCCGGAGCAGGCGGCTACGAGCAGTACTTC.

The CDR3 is CASSLAGGGNTEAFF. The CDR3 DNA follows: TGTGCCAGCAGCTTGGCAGGGGGCGGGAACACTGAAGCTTTCTTT. This chain connects TRBV11-3 to TRBJ1-1; 8 positions agree with TRBD1. Trimming removed 3 bases from V and 1 base from J; junction bases left unmatched: 4. This CDR3 has 15 amino acids. From germline, CDR1 is SGHNT and CDR2 YENEEA.

The CDR3 DNA follows: TGTGCCAGCAGTGTGACGGAGGTTGAGCAGTTCTTC. The encoded protein is CASSVTEVEQFF. The V and J genes are TRBV2 and TRBJ2-1; tentative D call: TRBD2 (5 bases). Germline CDR1 reads SNHLY; CDR2 reads FYNNEI. This CDR3 contains 12 residues. With 4 bases removed from V and 9 bases from J, the gap between germline ends came to 10 bases.

The chain has TRBV6-8 and TRBJ1-3, with 9 bases that match TRBD1. Looked up from germline, CDR1 is MNHGY and CDR2 is SAAAGT. CDR3 size: 13 residues. V shed 6 bases, J shed 7 bases, and the junction held 4 bases outside the gene matches. CDR3 coding DNA: TGTGCCAGCAGCCGGGACAGGGAGAACACCATATATTTT. Translating gives CASSRDRENTIYF.

Within the sample, this clone is medium-sized. This chain joins TRBV6-8 and TRBJ1-3; 7 bases line up with TRBD1. CDR1 MNHGY and CDR2 SAAAGT come from the germline V gene. Trimming at V came to 4 bases and at J to 3 bases, leaving 3 bases not matched to a gene. The CDR3 has 14 amino acids. The CDR3 here is CASSSAGGGNTIYF. The CDR3 nucleotides are TGTGCCAGCAGTTCCGCAGGGGGTGGAAACACCATATATTTT.

CDR3 loop: CASSFTTSGGTYEQYF. In nucleotides, the CDR3 is TGTGCCAGCAGTTTCACGACTAGCGGGGGGACCTACGAGCAGTACTTC. The chain uses TRBV6-8 and TRBJ2-7, with TRBD2 matching over 13 bases. CDR1 is MNHGY, CDR2 SAAAGT, per germline. The CDR3 consists of 16 residues. J lost 2 bases, V lost 4 bases, and 5 bases had no gene match.

This clone was found a few times. The chain carries TRBV28 and TRBJ1-5, with D unclear. Germline loops: CDR1 MDHEN, CDR2 SYDVKM. V was pared by 5 bases and J by 2 bases, with 19 bases between. The CDR3 length is 17 residues. The CDR3 DNA reads as TGTGCCAGCAGTCCCAACGCGGGGAGGTATGGCAATCAGCCCCAGCATTTT. The encoded protein is CASSPNAGRYGNQPQHF.

This sequence joins TRBV28 and TRBJ2-3; 7 nucleotides agree with TRBD2. V was pared by 11 bases and J by 4 bases, with 6 bases of the junction left unmatched. The CDR3 totals 12 residues. The V gene's germline CDR1 is MDHEN and CDR2 SYDVKM. CDR3 amino acids: CASREGPDTQYF. CDR3 coding DNA: TGTGCCTCGAGGGAGGGCCCAGATACGCAGTATTTT.